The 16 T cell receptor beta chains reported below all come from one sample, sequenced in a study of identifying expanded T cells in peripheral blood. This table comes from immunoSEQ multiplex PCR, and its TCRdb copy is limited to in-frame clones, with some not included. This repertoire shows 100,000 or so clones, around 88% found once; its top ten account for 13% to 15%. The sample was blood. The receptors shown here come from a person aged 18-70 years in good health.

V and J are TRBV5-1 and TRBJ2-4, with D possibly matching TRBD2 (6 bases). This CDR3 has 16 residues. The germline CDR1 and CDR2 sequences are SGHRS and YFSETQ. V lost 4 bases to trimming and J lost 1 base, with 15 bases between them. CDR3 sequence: CASSLGLQNAKNIQYF. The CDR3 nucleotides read TGCGCCAGCAGCCTGGGACTCCAGAACGCCAAAAACATTCAGTACTTC.

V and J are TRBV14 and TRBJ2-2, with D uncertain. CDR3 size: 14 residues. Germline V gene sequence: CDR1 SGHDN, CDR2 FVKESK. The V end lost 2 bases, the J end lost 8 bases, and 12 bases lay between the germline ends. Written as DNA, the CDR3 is TGTGCCAGCAGCCAAACGATCCTGCGGGGGGAGCTGTTTTTT. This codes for CASSQTILRGELFF.

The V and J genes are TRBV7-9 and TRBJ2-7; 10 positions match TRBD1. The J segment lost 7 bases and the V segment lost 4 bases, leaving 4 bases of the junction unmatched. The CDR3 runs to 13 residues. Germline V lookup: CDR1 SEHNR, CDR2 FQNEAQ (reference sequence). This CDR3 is CASSYGQGGEQYF. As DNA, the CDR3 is TGTGCCAGCAGCTACGGACAGGGGGGAGAGCAGTACTTC. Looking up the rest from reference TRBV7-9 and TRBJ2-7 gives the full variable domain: DTGVSQNPRHKITKRGQNVTFRCDPISEHNRLYWYRQTLGQGPEFLTYFQNEAQLEKSRLLSDRFSAERPKGSFSTLEIQRTEQGDSAMYLCASSYGQGGEQYFGPGTRLTVT.

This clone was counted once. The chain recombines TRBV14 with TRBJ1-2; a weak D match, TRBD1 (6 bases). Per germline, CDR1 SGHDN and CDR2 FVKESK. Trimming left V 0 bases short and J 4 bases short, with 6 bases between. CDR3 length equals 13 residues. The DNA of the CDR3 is TGTGCCAGCAGCCAAGAGACAGGCTATGGCTACACCTTC. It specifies CASSQETGYGYTF. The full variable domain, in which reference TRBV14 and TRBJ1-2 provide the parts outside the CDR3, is EAGVTQFPSHSVIEKGQTVTLRCDPISGHDNLYWYRRVMGKEIKFLLHFVKESKQDESGMPNNRFLAERTGGTYSTLKVQPAELEDSGVYFCASSQETGYGYTFGSGTRLTVV.

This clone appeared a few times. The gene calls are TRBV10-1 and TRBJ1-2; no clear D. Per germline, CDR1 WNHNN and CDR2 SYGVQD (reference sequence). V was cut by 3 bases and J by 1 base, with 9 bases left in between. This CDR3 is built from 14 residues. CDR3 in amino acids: CASSDHKNNYGYTF. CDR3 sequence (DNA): TGCGCCAGCAGTGACCACAAGAATAACTATGGCTACACCTTC.

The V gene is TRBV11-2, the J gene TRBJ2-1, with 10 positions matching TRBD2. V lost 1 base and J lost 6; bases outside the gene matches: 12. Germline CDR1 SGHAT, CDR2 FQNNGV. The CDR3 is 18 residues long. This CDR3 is CASSLVGSSGSIFNEQFF. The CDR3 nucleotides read TGTGCCAGCAGCTTAGTAGGGTCTAGCGGGAGTATATTCAATGAGCAGTTCTTC.

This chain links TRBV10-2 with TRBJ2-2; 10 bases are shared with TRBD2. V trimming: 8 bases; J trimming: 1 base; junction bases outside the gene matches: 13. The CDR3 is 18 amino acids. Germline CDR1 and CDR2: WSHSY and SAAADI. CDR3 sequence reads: CASLRVGVAGGNTGELFF. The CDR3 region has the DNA TGCGCCAGCTTAAGGGTGGGAGTAGCGGGAGGGAACACCGGGGAGCTGTTTTTT.

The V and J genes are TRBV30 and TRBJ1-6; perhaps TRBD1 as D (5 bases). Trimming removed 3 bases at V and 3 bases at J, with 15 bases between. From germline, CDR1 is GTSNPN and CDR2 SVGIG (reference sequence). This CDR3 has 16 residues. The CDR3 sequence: CAWRERTRGYNSPLHF. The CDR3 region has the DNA TGTGCCTGGAGGGAGCGCACAAGGGGCTATAATTCACCCCTCCACTTT.

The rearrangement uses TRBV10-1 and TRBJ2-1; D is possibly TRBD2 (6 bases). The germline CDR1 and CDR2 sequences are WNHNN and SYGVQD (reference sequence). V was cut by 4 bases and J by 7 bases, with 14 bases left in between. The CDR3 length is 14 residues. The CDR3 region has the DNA TGCGCCAGCAGTGCGATCGGGAGTAATAATGAGCAGTTCTTC. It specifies CASSAIGSNNEQFF.

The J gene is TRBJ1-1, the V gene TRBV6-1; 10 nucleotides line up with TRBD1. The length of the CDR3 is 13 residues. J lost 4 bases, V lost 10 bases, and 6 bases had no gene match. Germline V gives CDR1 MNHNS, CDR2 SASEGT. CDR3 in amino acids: CATHGTGATEAFF. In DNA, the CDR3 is TGTGCCACCCATGGGACAGGGGCCACTGAAGCTTTCTTT.

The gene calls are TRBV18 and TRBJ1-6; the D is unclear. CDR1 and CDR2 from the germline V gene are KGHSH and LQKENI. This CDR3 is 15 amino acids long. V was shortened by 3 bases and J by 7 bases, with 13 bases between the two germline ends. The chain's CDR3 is CASSPGWEKNSPLHF. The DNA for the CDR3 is TGTGCCAGCTCACCGGGCTGGGAAAAGAATTCACCCCTCCACTTT.

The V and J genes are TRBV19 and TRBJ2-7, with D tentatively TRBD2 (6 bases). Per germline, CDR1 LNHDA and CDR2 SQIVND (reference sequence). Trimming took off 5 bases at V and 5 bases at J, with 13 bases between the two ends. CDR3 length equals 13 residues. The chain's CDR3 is CASSAGDSDEQYF. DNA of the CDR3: TGTGCCAGTAGTGCTGGGGACTCGGACGAGCAGTACTTC.

The CDR3 protein is CASSRTSVYTDTQYF. The CDR3 nucleotides read TGTGCCAGCAGTAGGACTAGCGTATACACAGATACGCAGTATTTT. The gene calls are TRBV28 and TRBJ2-3, with 9 bases matching TRBD2. V gave up 5 bases and J gave up 2 bases; unmatched junction bases: 5. The length of the CDR3 is 15 residues. Per the germline V gene, CDR1 is MDHEN and CDR2 is SYDVKM.

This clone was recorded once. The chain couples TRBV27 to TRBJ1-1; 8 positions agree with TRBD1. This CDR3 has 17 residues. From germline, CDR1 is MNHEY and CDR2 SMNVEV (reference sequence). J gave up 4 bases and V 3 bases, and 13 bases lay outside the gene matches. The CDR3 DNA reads TGTGCCAGCAGTTTCGGACAGGGTCCTAGAATTGGCACTGAAGCTTTCTTT. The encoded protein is CASSFGQGPRIGTEAFF.

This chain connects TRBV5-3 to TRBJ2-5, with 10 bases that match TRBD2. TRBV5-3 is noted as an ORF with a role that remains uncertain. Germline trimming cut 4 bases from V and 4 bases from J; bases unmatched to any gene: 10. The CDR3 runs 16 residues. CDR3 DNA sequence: TGTGCCAGAAGCGTACCTCTACTAGCGGGATCAGAGACCCAGTACTTC. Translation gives CARSVPLLAGSETQYF.

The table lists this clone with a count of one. CDR3 residues: CASSSTESYNEQFF. The CDR3 DNA sequence: TGTGCCAGCAGTTCGACAGAGTCCTACAATGAGCAGTTCTTC. The chain combines TRBV6-5 with TRBJ2-1, with a weak D call TRBD1 (5 bases). CDR1 and CDR2 (germline): MNHEY, SVGAGI. The CDR3 has 14 residues. The V end lost 4 bases, the J end lost 1 base, and 8 bases lay between the germline ends.